This TCR beta chain was sequenced during a study of T cell responses to AZD1222 COVID-19 vaccine. Study-wide findings and caveats: Baseline testing showed seropositivity in only a handful of AZD1222 recipients. White British people made up most donors, females outnumbered males, and clonal diversity was possibly underestimated. Rises in breadth and depth of Spike-specific TCRs came after two AZD1222 doses. None of the repertoires were sampled until the peak T cell response had passed.

The CDR3 loop spans 14 amino acids. Germline CDR1 is KGHSH and CDR2 is LQKENI. V was cut by 3 bases and J by 0 bases, with 8 bases left in between. A remark on this clone: No antigen is known for it. This same CDR3 is encoded by further DNA sequences in the sample.

The protocol was immunoSEQ multiplex PCR, while the TCRdb copy is restricted to in-frame clones and leaves out a portion. Of 120,000 to 150,000 clones in the sample, 88% were seen once. The chain uses TRBV18 and TRBJ1-1; unclear D gene. The sequenced sample was peripheral blood, obtained 28 days after the second dose of the MenACWY control vaccine. The clonotype was recovered from an adult who received the MenACWY meningococcal vaccine as a control. Here the CDR3 DNA reads TGTGCCAGCTCACCCCCGGGTTTGAACACTGAAGCTTTCTTT. Protein: CASSPPGLNTEAFF.